This T cell receptor beta chain was retrieved from a study of HIV-infected patients and healthy controls. TCRdb re-called the 5' RACE reads through MiXCR, storing one row per CDR3 protein. The sample contains 55,000 to 70,000 distinct CDR3 sequences, about 19% of which appear only once. Germline V gives CDR1 MNHNS, CDR2 SASEGT. Trimming removed 6 bases at V and 0 bases at J, with 21 bases between. The CDR3 is 18 amino acids. The table lists this clonotype with a few counts. This receptor was identified in a human donor in good health. The chain couples TRBV6-1 to TRBJ1-5; maybe TRBD1 (6 bases). The sequencing input was CD4+ T cells from blood. The DNA of the CDR3 is TGTGCCAGCAGGCGGAAAGACAGGATTGATCATAGCAATCAGCCCCAGCATTTT. Translation: CASRRKDRIDHSNQPQHF.